The 21 T cell receptor beta chains below all came from one sample that was sequenced in a study of cytomegalovirus exposure and HLA in healthy donors. The PCR employed 60 Vbeta primers together with 13 Jbeta primers. The method was immunoSEQ multiplex PCR; TCRdb's version includes in-frame clones alone and lacks a portion of them. Of roughly 120,000 clones in the sample, roughly 66% were seen once. Sequencing was done on a sample of PBMCs. The receptor set was obtained from a man in his 60s in good health and CMV-seropositive.

The chain recombines TRBV5-1 with TRBJ1-2; D remains ambiguous. Germline-derived CDR1 and CDR2 are SGHRS and YFSETQ. This CDR3 spans 13 amino acids. The V gene lost 7 bases and the J gene lost 5 bases, with 15 bases spanning the gap. In DNA form, the CDR3 reads TGCGCCAGCGGAGATACTGGTTCTTATGGCTACACCTTC. It specifies CASGDTGSYGYTF.

In its sample, this clone was seen a few times. V is TRBV30 and J is TRBJ1-1; 10 nucleotides line up with TRBD1. J was trimmed by 5 bases and V by 2 bases; bases with no gene match: 11. The germline CDR1 and CDR2 sequences are GTSNPN and SVGIG (reference sequence). The CDR3 totals 16 residues. The CDR3 loop reads CAWSQPRTGGGTEAFF. The CDR3 nucleotides are TGTGCCTGGAGTCAACCGAGGACAGGGGGAGGGACTGAAGCTTTCTTT.

This clone appeared a few times. The chain carries TRBV5-6 and TRBJ1-5; maybe TRBD1 (6 bases). The germline V gene encodes CDR1 SGHDT and CDR2 YYEEEE. This CDR3 has 16 residues. Trimming took 3 bases from V and 3 from J, leaving 16 bases between them. The CDR3: CASSSGAGATNQPQHF. CDR3 nucleotide sequence: TGTGCCAGCAGCTCAGGGGCAGGGGCGACCAATCAGCCCCAGCATTTT.

The CDR3 spells CASSQEWGGSPLHF. CDR3 nucleotide sequence: TGTGCCAGCAGCCAAGAATGGGGAGGGTCACCCCTCCACTTT. This rearrangement joins TRBV14 to TRBJ1-6; D unresolved. The CDR3 is made up of 14 amino acids. Trimming took off 0 bases at V and 10 bases at J, with 10 bases between the two ends. The germline V gene encodes CDR1 SGHDN and CDR2 FVKESK.

This clone has a handful of counts. This rearrangement joins TRBV6-6 to TRBJ1-5; D is unresolved. There are 11 residues in the CDR3. Trimming took 0 bases from V and 15 from J, leaving 9 bases between them. CDR1 is MNHNY, CDR2 SVGAGI, per germline (reference sequence). In nucleotides, the CDR3 is TGTGCCAGCAGTTACTCGGGAGGTTGGCATTTT. This codes for CASSYSGGWHF.

J is TRBJ2-6 and V is TRBV28; D is unresolved. This CDR3 has 14 residues. Germline V gives CDR1 MDHEN, CDR2 SYDVKM. V lost 6 bases to trimming and J lost 0 bases, with 6 bases between them. The CDR3 DNA is TGTGCCAGCAGCTTTTTCTCTGGGGCCAACGTCCTGACTTTC. Translated, it gives CASSFFSGANVLTF.

The chain couples TRBV19 to TRBJ1-3; a possible D gene is TRBD1 (6 bases). Trimming removed 3 bases from V and 2 bases from J, with 11 bases in between. The CDR3 has 15 amino acids. Germline-derived CDR1 and CDR2 are LNHDA and SQIVND (reference sequence). The CDR3 protein is CASSMGAGPGNTIYF. The CDR3 DNA is TGTGCCAGTAGTATGGGGGCAGGGCCTGGAAACACCATATATTTT. The variable domain in full, completed from reference TRBV19 and TRBJ1-3, reads DGGITQSPKYLFRKEGQNVTLSCEQNLNHDAMYWYRQDPGQGLRLIYYSQIVNDFQKGDIAEGYSVSREKKESFPLTVTSAQKNPTAFYLCASSMGAGPGNTIYFGEGSWLTVV.

This chain links TRBV9 with TRBJ1-4; TRBD1 matches at 8 bases. Germline values: CDR1 SGDLS, CDR2 YYNGEE. V was pared by 5 bases and J by 3 bases, with 6 bases of the junction left unmatched. The CDR3 extends over 15 amino acids. The DNA for the CDR3 is TGTGCCAGCAGTCAAGGACAGGGCCCTAATGAAAAACTGTTTTTT. Translation gives CASSQGQGPNEKLFF.

This chain uses TRBV30 with TRBJ2-3; the match to TRBD2 covers 11 bases. This CDR3 comprises 16 residues. In germline, CDR1 is GTSNPN, CDR2 SVGIG (reference sequence). The ends lost 0 bases at V and 4 bases at J; junction bases unmatched: 6. The CDR3 DNA follows: TGTGCCTGGAGTGTAGGTCTAGCGGGGGGTGCAGATACGCAGTATTTT. Its protein is CAWSVGLAGGADTQYF.

V usage is TRBV12-1 and J usage is TRBJ2-2; the listed D gene, TRBD1, was not tested against the DNA. TRBV12-1 is marked as a pseudogene. The CDR3 is 16 residues long. Written as DNA, the CDR3 is TGTGCCAGCAGCTTTGTAAGGCAGGGGGACACCGGGGAGCTGTTTTTT. Amino acid sequence: CASSFVRQGDTGELFF.

The rearrangement links TRBV6-6 to TRBJ2-7, with TRBD2 as a possible D gene (6 bases). The germline CDR1 and CDR2 sequences are MNHNY and SVGAGI (reference sequence). The CDR3 length is 12 residues. Trimming pared 0 bases from V and 6 bases from J, leaving 6 bases between. As DNA, the CDR3 is TGTGCCAGCAGTTACTCGGGGGGCGAGCAGTACTTC. Its translation: CASSYSGGEQYF.

This clone was counted only a few times. The CDR3 DNA reads as TGCGCCAGCAGCTACACCGGGACAGGGGCCACAGATACGCAGTATTTT. It is translated as CASSYTGTGATDTQYF. The gene calls are TRBV5-1 and TRBJ2-3; 10 positions match TRBD1. V shed 3 bases and J 2 bases; nucleotides not matched to a gene: 6. Per the germline V gene, CDR1 is SGHRS and CDR2 is YFSETQ. CDR3 size: 16 residues.

This chain joins TRBV30 and TRBJ1-2; TRBD1 is a possible D gene (6 bases). The germline V gene has CDR1 GTSNPN and CDR2 SVGIG (reference sequence). The V and J ends lost 2 bases and 8 bases respectively, with 15 bases between them. The CDR3 is 13 amino acids. In DNA, the CDR3 is TGTGCCTGGAGTCCCTTATTCACAGGGGGCTACACCTTC. Translated: CAWSPLFTGGYTF.

The chain is built from TRBV10-2 and TRBJ1-5; D is undetermined. The germline gives CDR1 WSHSY, CDR2 SAAADI. The CDR3 has 15 residues. V was pared by 3 bases and J by 5 bases, with 14 bases between. In DNA, the CDR3 is TGCGCCAGCAGTGACGGCAGCGACCAATATCAGCCCCAGCATTTT. Its protein product is CASSDGSDQYQPQHF.

This chain joins TRBV30 and TRBJ1-5; 11 positions match TRBD1. Germline V gene sequence: CDR1 GTSNPN, CDR2 SVGIG (reference sequence). The length of the CDR3 is 16 residues. The ends lost 0 bases at V and 5 bases at J; junction bases unmatched: 6. The DNA of the CDR3 is TGTGCCTGGAGTGTACCCCGGGGACAGGGGGATCAGCCCCAGCATTTT. Protein product: CAWSVPRGQGDQPQHF.

The chain joins TRBV30 to TRBJ2-7, with D tentatively TRBD2 (6 bases). Germline V gene lookup returns CDR1 GTSNPN and CDR2 SVGIG (reference sequence). The CDR3 sequence is 12 residues long. V lost 8 bases to trimming and J lost 6 bases, with 17 bases between them. CDR3 sequence reads: CAGALLGGEQYF. DNA for the CDR3: TGTGCCGGGGCCTTACTGGGGGGCGAGCAGTACTTC.

The gene calls are TRBV6-1 and TRBJ2-7; D is possibly TRBD1 (5 bases). CDR3 length equals 14 residues. Germline V gene lookup returns CDR1 MNHNS and CDR2 SASEGT. The ends were cut back, 7 bases at V and 1 base at J, with 14 bases in the middle. The CDR3 DNA reads as TGTGCCAGCAACTGGGAAGGGGCTTCCTACGAGCAGTACTTC. It translates to CASNWEGASYEQYF.

The V gene is TRBV5-5, the J gene TRBJ1-3; TRBD1 is a possible D gene (6 bases). From germline, CDR1 is SGHKS and CDR2 YYEKEE (reference sequence). V was trimmed by 4 bases and J by 3 bases, leaving 20 bases between them. The CDR3 is made up of 17 amino acids. As DNA, the CDR3 is TGTGCCAGCAGCGTTTCTCCCGCAGGGGATAATGGAAACACCATATATTTT. The encoded protein is CASSVSPAGDNGNTIYF.

The J gene is TRBJ2-7, the V gene TRBV4-2; a possible D gene is TRBD1 (6 bases). CDR1 and CDR2 from the germline V gene are LGHNA and YNFKEQ. V was shortened by 4 bases and J by 5 bases, with 18 bases between the two germline ends. There are 15 residues in the CDR3. The CDR3 nucleotides read TGTGCCAGCAGCCGTACCCGGGACACAGAAAACGAGCAGTACTTC. Translation: CASSRTRDTENEQYF.

The chain has TRBV5-1 and TRBJ2-6; TRBD1 might be the D (6 bases). In germline, CDR1 is SGHRS, CDR2 YFSETQ. CDR3 length: 16 amino acids. Trimming took 4 bases from V and 0 from J, leaving 11 bases between them. The CDR3 sequence: CASSVGANSGANVLTF. DNA for the CDR3: TGCGCCAGCAGCGTGGGGGCGAACTCTGGGGCCAACGTCCTGACTTTC. Supplemented by reference TRBV5-1 and TRBJ2-6, the full variable domain reads KAGVTQTPRYLIKTRGQQVTLSCSPISGHRSVSWYQQTPGQGLQFLFEYFSETQRNKGNFPGRFSGRQFSNSRSEMNVSTLELGDSALYLCASSVGANSGANVLTFGAGSRLTVL.

V gene TRBV11-2 combines with J gene TRBJ2-2; perhaps TRBD2 as D (6 bases). The V gene lost 5 bases and the J gene lost 4 bases, with 14 bases spanning the gap. The CDR3 is 15 amino acids. Germline CDR1 reads SGHAT; CDR2 reads FQNNGV. The CDR3 coding sequence is TGTGCCAGCAGCAACCGGGACTTTGGCACCGGGGAGCTGTTTTTT. It encodes CASSNRDFGTGELFF.